This TCR beta chain was obtained from a study of control samples from healthy donors and cancer patients. The germline gives CDR1 SGHTS, CDR2 YDEGEE. Trimming pared 3 bases from V and 8 bases from J, leaving 12 bases between. The CDR3 length is 13 residues. Produced via immunoSEQ multiplex PCR; TCRdb's table is partial and in-frame only. The sample includes roughly 49,000 clones, 85% to 95% seen only once; the top ten take under 0.95%. The chain has TRBV5-8 and TRBJ2-1; perhaps D is TRBD1 or TRBD2 (5 bases each). This TCR was sampled from a man aged 30-40 years with colorectal cancer. Sequenced sample: PBMCs. DNA of the CDR3: TGTGCCAGCAGCTGGGGACCTGGGGATGAGCAGTTCTTC. It specifies CASSWGPGDEQFF.